The 20 T cell receptor beta chains below were found in one sample sequenced in a study of lymphopenia after photon versus proton radiotherapy. Repertoires were generated with immunoSEQ multiplex PCR, while TCRdb's copy carries only in-frame clones and drops some. The sample yields approximately 30,000 clones, 94% seen once. Source: peripheral blood, taken from a patient treated with photon-based radiotherapy. Receptor source: a woman aged 45-65 years with cholangiocarcinoma.

This rearrangement joins TRBV19 to TRBJ2-3; 7 nucleotides agree with TRBD1. V trimming: 4 bases; J trimming: 1 base; junction bases outside the gene matches: 5. CDR3 length equals 15 residues. Germline V gene sequence: CDR1 LNHDA, CDR2 SQIVND (reference sequence). CDR3 amino acids: CASSNRDSGTDTQYF. The CDR3, as DNA: TGTGCCAGTAGTAACCGGGACAGCGGCACAGATACGCAGTATTTT.

This chain uses TRBV30 with TRBJ1-2; 8 nucleotides agree with TRBD1. V dropped 5 bases and J dropped 1; count of bases not matched to a gene: 3. Germline CDR1 reads GTSNPN; CDR2 reads SVGIG (reference sequence). The CDR3 has 13 residues. CDR3 amino acids: CAWDRGHNYGYTF. CDR3 DNA sequence: TGTGCCTGGGACAGGGGCCATAACTATGGCTACACCTTC.

The chain combines TRBV7-9 with TRBJ1-1; D call uncertain. This CDR3 region has 11 residues. From germline, CDR1 is SEHNR and CDR2 FQNEAQ (reference sequence). V was shortened by 5 bases and J by 3 bases, with 4 bases between the two germline ends. The CDR3 sequence: CASSLYTEAFF. DNA for the CDR3: TGTGCCAGCAGCCTATACACTGAAGCTTTCTTT.

V usage is TRBV7-6 and J usage is TRBJ1-6, with 7 nucleotides matching TRBD1. CDR3 size: 15 residues. V dropped 1 base and J dropped 8; count of bases not matched to a gene: 5. CDR1 and CDR2 (germline): SGHVS, FNYEAQ. Here the CDR3 DNA reads TGTGCCAGCAGCTTAGGTCAGGGGGATTATTCACCCCTCCACTTT. Translation: CASSLGQGDYSPLHF.

The chain couples TRBV5-6 to TRBJ2-3; 11 positions agree with TRBD1. The CDR3 runs 15 residues. The ends lost 3 bases at V and 6 bases at J; junction bases unmatched: 6. CDR1 SGHDT and CDR2 YYEEEE come from the germline V gene. The CDR3 sequence is CASSWTGGASDTQYF. The CDR3 nucleotides read TGTGCCAGCAGCTGGACAGGGGGCGCATCGGATACGCAGTATTTT.

The chain is built from TRBV15 and TRBJ1-1; D is possibly TRBD1 (6 bases). Germline V gives CDR1 LNHNV, CDR2 YYDKDF (reference sequence). The CDR3 has 13 amino acids. Trimming took off 1 base at V and 7 bases at J, with 10 bases between the two ends. For the CDR3, the DNA is TGTGCCACCAGCAGAGGGGGGCTTGGTGAAGCTTTCTTT. It specifies CATSRGGLGEAFF. The full variable domain, in which reference TRBV15 and TRBJ1-1 provide the parts outside the CDR3, is DAMVIQNPRYQVTQFGKPVTLSCSQTLNHNVMYWYQQKSSQAPKLLFHYYDKDFNNEADTPDNFQSRRPNTSFCFLDIRSPGLGDTAMYLCATSRGGLGEAFFGQGTRLTVV.

V is TRBV30 and J is TRBJ1-3; unclear D gene. Trimming pared 0 bases from V and 0 bases from J, leaving 12 bases between. Germline V gene data show CDR1 as GTSNPN and CDR2 as SVGIG (reference sequence). CDR3 length equals 16 residues. DNA for the CDR3: TGTGCCTGGAGTGTACGAGCGGCGAGCTCTGGAAACACCATATATTTT. Translation: CAWSVRAASSGNTIYF.

The CDR3 bases are TGTGCCAGCAGCGCCGTGGAGGAGAGCCAATACGAGCAGTACTTC. Translated, it gives CASSAVEESQYEQYF. The J gene is TRBJ2-7, the V gene TRBV5-4, with TRBD2 as a possible D gene (5 bases). CDR1 is SGHNT and CDR2 is YYREEE in the germline V gene (reference sequence). V was clipped by 4 bases and J by 4 bases, with 18 bases between them. The CDR3 spans 15 residues.

This sequence joins TRBV19 and TRBJ1-2, with 8 bases aligning to TRBD1. The V segment lost 7 bases and the J segment 7 bases; nucleotides outside the gene matches: 17. The CDR3 is made up of 16 amino acids. Germline assignment: CDR1 LNHDA and CDR2 SQIVND (reference sequence). The CDR3 DNA reads TGTGCCAGTACCTATGTATTGGGTTCAGGGGGCAGTGGCTACACCTTC. Its protein product is CASTYVLGSGGSGYTF.

This clone appeared a few times. This rearrangement joins TRBV7-2 to TRBJ2-7; possibly TRBD1 for D (6 bases). Trimming pared 1 base from V and 1 base from J, leaving 17 bases between. The CDR3 is 17 amino acids. The germline CDR1 and CDR2 sequences are SGHTA and FQGNSA. The CDR3 DNA sequence: TGTGCCAGCAGCTTAGAGAGCTTCCTAGGACAGTCCTACGAGCAGTACTTC. Translated, it gives CASSLESFLGQSYEQYF. Variable domain in full (rest from reference TRBV7-2 and TRBJ2-7): GAGVSQSPSNKVTEKGKDVELRCDPISGHTALYWYRQSLGQGLEFLIYFQGNSAPDKSGLPSDRFSAERTGGSVSTLTIQRTQQEDSAVYLCASSLESFLGQSYEQYFGPGTRLTVT.

This clone was detected a few times. The genes are TRBV27 and TRBJ1-6, with 7 positions matching TRBD1. The CDR3 has 14 residues. V was pared by 6 bases and J by 8 bases, with 7 bases of the junction left unmatched. Germline lookup yields CDR1 MNHEY and CDR2 SMNVEV (reference sequence). The CDR3 bases are TGTGCCAGCAGAGAGACAGGGAACCATTCACCCCTCCACTTT. Amino acids: CASRETGNHSPLHF.

This chain joins TRBV18 and TRBJ1-1; the D gene is possibly TRBD1 (6 bases). Trimming left V 2 bases short and J 6 bases short, with 13 bases between. The germline V gene has CDR1 KGHSH and CDR2 LQKENI. The CDR3 loop spans 14 amino acids. The CDR3 nucleotides are TGTGCCAGCTCACCAAGTATACAGGGCCCTGAAGCTTTCTTT. Translating it yields CASSPSIQGPEAFF.

The chain combines TRBV7-9 with TRBJ2-3, with a possible D match to TRBD2 (7 bases). The germline V and J ends were trimmed by 1 base and 4 bases, with 15 bases remaining between them. The CDR3 has 16 amino acids. CDR1 and CDR2 from the germline V gene are SEHNR and FQNEAQ (reference sequence). The DNA for the CDR3 is TGTGCCAGCAGCTTAGGGGTCGGGGGGCACGCAGATACGCAGTATTTT. Translated: CASSLGVGGHADTQYF.

DNA for the CDR3: TGTGCAAGTCGCTTGGTGGTGCTGCAGCCCCAGCATTTT. Its translation: CASRLVVLQPQHF. This chain links TRBV12-2 with TRBJ1-5. TRBV12-2 is recorded as a pseudogene. The CDR3 has 13 amino acids.

The chain has TRBV19 and TRBJ1-4; the D gene is possibly TRBD1 (5 bases). The CDR3 length is 18 residues. CDR1 and CDR2 from the germline V gene are LNHDA and SQIVND (reference sequence). V lost 6 bases to trimming and J lost 4 bases, with 24 bases between them. CDR3 bases: TGTGCCAGTAGACCTTTGGAGGGGCGCGGCGGTGGTAATGAAAAACTGTTTTTT. Encoded protein: CASRPLEGRGGGNEKLFF.

V and J are TRBV27 and TRBJ1-2; 7 bases are a match to TRBD1. Unmatched junction bases numbered 10, after V lost 5 bases and J lost 1 base. Germline V gene lookup returns CDR1 MNHEY and CDR2 SMNVEV (reference sequence). CDR3 length equals 16 residues. CDR3 sequence: CASSLRTGQSNYGYTF. The CDR3 nucleotides read TGTGCCAGCAGTCTGAGGACAGGTCAAAGTAACTATGGCTACACCTTC.

This clone was observed once. The chain links TRBV7-9 to TRBJ1-2; a possible D gene is TRBD1 (6 bases). The ends were cut back, 5 bases at V and 8 bases at J, with 21 bases in the middle. CDR1 and CDR2 (germline): SEHNR, FQNEAQ (reference sequence). The CDR3 has 15 amino acids. CDR3 loop: CASSVPGTLVEGYTF. The CDR3 bases are TGTGCCAGCAGCGTCCCCGGGACACTCGTCGAAGGCTACACCTTC.

The rearrangement uses TRBV10-3 and TRBJ2-1; 8 nucleotides line up with TRBD2. Germline trimming cut 0 bases from V and 4 bases from J; bases unmatched to any gene: 20. This CDR3 has 21 residues. CDR1 is ENHRY and CDR2 is SYGVKD in the germline V gene. The CDR3 sequence is CAISESIGGRQNLAGYNEQFF. In DNA, the CDR3 is TGTGCCATCAGTGAGTCGATCGGCGGGAGACAGAATTTAGCGGGGTACAATGAGCAGTTCTTC.

V usage is TRBV25-1 and J usage is TRBJ2-5; 10 nucleotides match TRBD1. Germline V gives CDR1 MGHDK, CDR2 SYGVNS. Germline trimming cut 8 bases from V and 4 bases from J; bases unmatched to any gene: 7. This CDR3 is 14 amino acids long. CDR3 bases: TGTGCCAGCCAGACAGGGGGCCTTGGAGAGACCCAGTACTTC. This gives the protein CASQTGGLGETQYF.

The chain employs TRBV5-1 and TRBJ1-1, with D maybe TRBD1 (5 bases). The V gene lost 0 bases and the J gene lost 7 bases, with 13 bases spanning the gap. The germline CDR1 and CDR2 sequences are SGHRS and YFSETQ. The CDR3 runs to 14 residues. CDR3 residues: CASSLAGQELEAFF. In DNA form, the CDR3 reads TGCGCCAGCAGCTTGGCAGGACAAGAGCTTGAAGCTTTCTTT.